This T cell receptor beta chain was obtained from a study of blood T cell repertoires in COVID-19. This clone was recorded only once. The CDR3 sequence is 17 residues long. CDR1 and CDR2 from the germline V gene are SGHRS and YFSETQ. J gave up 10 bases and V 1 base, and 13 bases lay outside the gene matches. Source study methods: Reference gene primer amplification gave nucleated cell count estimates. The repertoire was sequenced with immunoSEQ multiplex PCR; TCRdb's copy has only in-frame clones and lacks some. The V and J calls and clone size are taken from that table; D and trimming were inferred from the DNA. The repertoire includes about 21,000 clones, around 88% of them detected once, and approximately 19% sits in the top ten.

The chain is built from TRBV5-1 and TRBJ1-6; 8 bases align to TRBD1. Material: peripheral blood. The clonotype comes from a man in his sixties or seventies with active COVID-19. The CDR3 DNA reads TGCGCCAGCAGCTTGTCGGCGCCGGACAGGGCGAACTCACCCCTCCACTTT. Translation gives CASSLSAPDRANSPLHF.